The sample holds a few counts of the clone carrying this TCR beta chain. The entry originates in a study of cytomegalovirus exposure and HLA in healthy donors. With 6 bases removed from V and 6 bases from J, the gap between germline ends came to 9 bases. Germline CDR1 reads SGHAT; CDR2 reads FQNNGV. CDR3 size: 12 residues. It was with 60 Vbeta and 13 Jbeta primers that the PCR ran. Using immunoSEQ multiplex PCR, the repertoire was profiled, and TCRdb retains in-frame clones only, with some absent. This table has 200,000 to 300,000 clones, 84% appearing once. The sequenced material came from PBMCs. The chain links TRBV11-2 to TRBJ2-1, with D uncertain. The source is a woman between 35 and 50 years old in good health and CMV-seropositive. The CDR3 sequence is CASSLDRNEQFF. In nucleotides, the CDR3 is TGTGCCAGCAGTCTAGACCGCAATGAGCAGTTCTTC.